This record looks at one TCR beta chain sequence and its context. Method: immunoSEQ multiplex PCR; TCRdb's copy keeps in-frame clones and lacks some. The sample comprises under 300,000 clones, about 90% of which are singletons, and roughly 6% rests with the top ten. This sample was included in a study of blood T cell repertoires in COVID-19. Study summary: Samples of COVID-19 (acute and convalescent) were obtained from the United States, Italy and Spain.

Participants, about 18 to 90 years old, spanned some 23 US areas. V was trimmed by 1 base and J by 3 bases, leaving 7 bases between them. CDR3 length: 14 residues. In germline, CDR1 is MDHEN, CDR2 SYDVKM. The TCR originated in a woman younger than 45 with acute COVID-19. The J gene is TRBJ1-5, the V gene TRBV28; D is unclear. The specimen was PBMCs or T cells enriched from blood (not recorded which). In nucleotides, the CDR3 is TGTGCCAGCAGTTTATTAAGCTTCAATCAGCCCCAGCATTTT. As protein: CASSLLSFNQPQHF.